The clone carrying this T cell receptor (beta chain) was recorded once. Its antigen is still unknown. 60 Vbeta and 13 Jbeta primers were used in PCR. Assay: immunoSEQ multiplex PCR; the TCRdb copy retains only in-frame clones and omits some. The data contain 150,000 to 200,000 clones, almost 80% of them singletons. This sample is part of a study of cytomegalovirus exposure and HLA in healthy donors. Germline V gene lookup returns CDR1 SGHRS and CDR2 YFSETQ. The CDR3 runs to 15 residues. Trimming removed 2 bases from V and 6 bases from J; junction bases left unmatched: 4. Study results and caveats: The study labeled more than 150 TCR beta chains cytomegalovirus-associated. Among TCR beta chains of equal frequency, HLA-associated ones were more clonally expanded in a later analysis.

This clonotype was obtained from a woman between 45 and 60 years old in good health and CMV-seropositive. Specimen: PBMCs. The chain is built from TRBV5-1 and TRBJ1-4; 10 nucleotides match TRBD1. This CDR3 reads CASSFLGTGDEKLFF. The CDR3 DNA reads TGCGCCAGCAGCTTCCTCGGGACAGGGGATGAAAAACTGTTTTTT.